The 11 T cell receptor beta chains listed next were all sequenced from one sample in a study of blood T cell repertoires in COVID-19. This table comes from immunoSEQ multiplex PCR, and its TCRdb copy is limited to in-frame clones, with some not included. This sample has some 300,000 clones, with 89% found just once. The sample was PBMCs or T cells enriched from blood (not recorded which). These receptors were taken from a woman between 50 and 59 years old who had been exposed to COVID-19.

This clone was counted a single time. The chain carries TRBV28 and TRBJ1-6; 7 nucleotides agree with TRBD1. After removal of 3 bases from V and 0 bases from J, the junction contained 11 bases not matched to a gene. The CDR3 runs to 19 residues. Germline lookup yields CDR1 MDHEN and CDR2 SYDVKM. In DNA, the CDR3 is TGTGCCAGCAGTTTTCCGCCGGGACAGATGAGCTCCTATAATTCACCCCTCCACTTT. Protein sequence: CASSFPPGQMSSYNSPLHF.

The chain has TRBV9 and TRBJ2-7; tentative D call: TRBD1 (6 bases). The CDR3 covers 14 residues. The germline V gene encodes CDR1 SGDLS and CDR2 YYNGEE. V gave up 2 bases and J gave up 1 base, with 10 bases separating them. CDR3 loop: CASSVTDRSYEQYF. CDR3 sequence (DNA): TGTGCCAGCAGCGTCACGGACAGATCCTACGAGCAGTACTTC.

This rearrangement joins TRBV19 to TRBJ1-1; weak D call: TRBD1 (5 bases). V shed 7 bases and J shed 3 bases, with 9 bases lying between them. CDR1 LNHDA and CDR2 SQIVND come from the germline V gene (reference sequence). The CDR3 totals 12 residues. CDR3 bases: TGTGCCAGTACCGACAGCCACACTGAAGCTTTCTTT. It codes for CASTDSHTEAFF.

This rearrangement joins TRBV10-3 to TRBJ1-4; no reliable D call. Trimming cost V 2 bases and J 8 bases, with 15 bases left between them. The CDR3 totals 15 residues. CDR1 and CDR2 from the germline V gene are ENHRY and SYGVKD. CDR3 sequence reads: CAISEGRATGEKLFF. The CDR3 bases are TGTGCCATCAGTGAGGGGAGAGCAACGGGAGAAAAACTGTTTTTT.

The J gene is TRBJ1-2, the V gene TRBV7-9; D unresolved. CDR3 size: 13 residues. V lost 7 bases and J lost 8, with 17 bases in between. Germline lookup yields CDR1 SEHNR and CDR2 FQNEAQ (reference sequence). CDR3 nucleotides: TGTGCCAGCACCTCTAGTGGGTCCGAAGGCTACACCTTC. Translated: CASTSSGSEGYTF.

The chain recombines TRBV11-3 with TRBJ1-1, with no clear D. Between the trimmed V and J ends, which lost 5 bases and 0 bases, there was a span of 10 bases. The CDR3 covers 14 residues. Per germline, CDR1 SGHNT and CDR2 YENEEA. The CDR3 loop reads CASSPNFMNTEAFF. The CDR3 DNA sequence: TGTGCCAGCAGCCCAAATTTCATGAACACTGAAGCTTTCTTT.

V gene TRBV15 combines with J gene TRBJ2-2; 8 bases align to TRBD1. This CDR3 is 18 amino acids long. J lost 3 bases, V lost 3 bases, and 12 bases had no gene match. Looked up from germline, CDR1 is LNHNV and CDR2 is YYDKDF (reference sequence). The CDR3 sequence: CATSSRGQGARDTGELFF. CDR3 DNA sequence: TGTGCCACCAGCAGCCGGGGGCAGGGGGCGCGGGACACCGGGGAGCTGTTTTTT.

This CDR3 reads CASSIQGGASGNTIYF. The CDR3 DNA sequence: TGTGCCAGTAGTATACAGGGGGGAGCCTCTGGAAACACCATATATTTT. The genes are TRBV19 and TRBJ1-3; 7 nucleotides line up with TRBD1. The ends lost 2 bases at V and 0 bases at J; junction bases unmatched: 4. This CDR3 is built from 16 residues. Per the germline V gene, CDR1 is LNHDA and CDR2 is SQIVND (reference sequence). The full variable domain, with the rest looked up from reference TRBV19 and TRBJ1-3, is DGGITQSPKYLFRKEGQNVTLSCEQNLNHDAMYWYRQDPGQGLRLIYYSQIVNDFQKGDIAEGYSVSREKKESFPLTVTSAQKNPTAFYLCASSIQGGASGNTIYFGEGSWLTVV.

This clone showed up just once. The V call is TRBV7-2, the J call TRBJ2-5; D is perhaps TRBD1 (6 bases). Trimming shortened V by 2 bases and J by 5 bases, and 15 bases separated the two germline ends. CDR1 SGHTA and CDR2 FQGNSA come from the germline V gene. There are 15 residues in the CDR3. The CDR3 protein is CASSLIQGPGETQYF. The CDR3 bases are TGTGCCAGCAGCTTAATCCAGGGGCCGGGGGAGACCCAGTACTTC.

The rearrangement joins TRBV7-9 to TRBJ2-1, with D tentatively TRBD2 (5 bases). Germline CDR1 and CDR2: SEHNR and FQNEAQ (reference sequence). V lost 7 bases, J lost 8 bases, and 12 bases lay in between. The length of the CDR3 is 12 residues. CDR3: CASTALGDEQFF. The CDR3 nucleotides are TGTGCCAGCACCGCACTCGGGGATGAGCAGTTCTTC.

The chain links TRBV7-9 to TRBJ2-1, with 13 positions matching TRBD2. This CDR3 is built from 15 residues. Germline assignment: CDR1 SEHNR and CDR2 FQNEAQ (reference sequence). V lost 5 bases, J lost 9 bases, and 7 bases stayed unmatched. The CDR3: CASSLGTSGVSEQFF. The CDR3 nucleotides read TGTGCCAGCAGCCTTGGGACTAGCGGGGTTAGTGAGCAGTTCTTC.